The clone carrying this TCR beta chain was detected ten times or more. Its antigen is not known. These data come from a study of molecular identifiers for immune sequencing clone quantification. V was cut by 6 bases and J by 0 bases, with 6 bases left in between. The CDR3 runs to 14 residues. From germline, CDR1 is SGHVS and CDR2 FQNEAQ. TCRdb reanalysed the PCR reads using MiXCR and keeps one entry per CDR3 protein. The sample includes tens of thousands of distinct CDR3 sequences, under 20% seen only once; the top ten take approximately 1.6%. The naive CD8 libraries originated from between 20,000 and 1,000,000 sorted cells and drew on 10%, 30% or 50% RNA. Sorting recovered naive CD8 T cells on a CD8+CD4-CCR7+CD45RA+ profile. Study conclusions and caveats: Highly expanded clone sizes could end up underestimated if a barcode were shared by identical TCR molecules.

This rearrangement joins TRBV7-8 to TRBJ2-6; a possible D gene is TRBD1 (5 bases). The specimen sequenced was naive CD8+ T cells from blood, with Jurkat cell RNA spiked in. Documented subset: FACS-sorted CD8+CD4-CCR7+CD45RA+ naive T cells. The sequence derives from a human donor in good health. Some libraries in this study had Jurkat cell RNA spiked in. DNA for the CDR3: TGTGCCAGCAGGCAGGGCTCTGGGGCCAACGTCCTGACTTTC. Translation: CASRQGSGANVLTF.